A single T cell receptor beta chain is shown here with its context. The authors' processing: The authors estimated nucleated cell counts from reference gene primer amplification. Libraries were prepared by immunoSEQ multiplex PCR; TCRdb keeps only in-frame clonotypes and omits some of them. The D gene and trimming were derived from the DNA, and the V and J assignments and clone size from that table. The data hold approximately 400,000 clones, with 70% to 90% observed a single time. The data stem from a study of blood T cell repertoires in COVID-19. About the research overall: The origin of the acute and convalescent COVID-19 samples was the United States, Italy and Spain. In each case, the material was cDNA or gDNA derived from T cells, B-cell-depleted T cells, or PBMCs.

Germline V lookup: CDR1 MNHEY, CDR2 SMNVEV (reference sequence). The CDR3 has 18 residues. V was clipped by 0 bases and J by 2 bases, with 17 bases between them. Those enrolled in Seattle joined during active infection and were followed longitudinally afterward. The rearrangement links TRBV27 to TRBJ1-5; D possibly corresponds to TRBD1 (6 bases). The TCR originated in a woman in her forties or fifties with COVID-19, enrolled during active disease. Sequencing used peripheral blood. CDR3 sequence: CASSLSGARWNGNQPQHF. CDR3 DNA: TGTGCCAGCAGTTTATCGGGGGCCAGGTGGAATGGCAATCAGCCCCAGCATTTT.